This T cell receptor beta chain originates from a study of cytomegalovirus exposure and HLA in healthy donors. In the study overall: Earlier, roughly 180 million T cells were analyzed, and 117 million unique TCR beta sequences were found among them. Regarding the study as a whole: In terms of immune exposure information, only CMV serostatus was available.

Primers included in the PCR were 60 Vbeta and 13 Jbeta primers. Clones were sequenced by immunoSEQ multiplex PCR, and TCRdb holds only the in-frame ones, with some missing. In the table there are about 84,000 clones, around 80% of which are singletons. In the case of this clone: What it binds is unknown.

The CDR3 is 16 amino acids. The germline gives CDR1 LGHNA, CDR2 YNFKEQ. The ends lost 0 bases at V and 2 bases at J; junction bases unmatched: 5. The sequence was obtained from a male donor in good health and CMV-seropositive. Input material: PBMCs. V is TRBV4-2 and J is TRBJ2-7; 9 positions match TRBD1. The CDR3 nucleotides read TGTGCCAGCAGCCAAGAGACAGGGGGGTACACCTACGAGCAGTACTTC. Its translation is CASSQETGGYTYEQYF.